This T cell receptor (beta chain) was recovered during a study of blood T cell repertoires in COVID-19. Authors' analysis steps: Quantification of nucleated cells was approximated via reference gene primer amplification. TCRdb keeps only in-frame clones here, not all; method: immunoSEQ multiplex PCR. Clone size and V and J calls were adopted from that table, with D and trimming inferred from the DNA. The data show 150,000 to 190,000 clones, with roughly four fifths seen just once and 3.5% to 4.5% held by the top ten. Per the germline V gene, CDR1 is SEHNR and CDR2 is FQNEAQ (reference sequence). The CDR3 is 17 residues long. Trimming cost V 1 base and J 4 bases, with 17 bases left between them.

Sample: peripheral blood. The origin of this receptor is a woman older than 75 with acute or convalescent COVID-19. This chain joins TRBV7-9 and TRBJ1-5; D might be TRBD1 (5 bases). The CDR3 spells CASSLELSGQGNQPQHF. CDR3 coding DNA: TGTGCCAGCAGCTTAGAGTTGAGTGGGCAGGGAAATCAGCCCCAGCATTTT.